Following are 20 T cell receptor beta chains from one sample sequenced in a study of control samples from healthy donors and cancer patients. Libraries were prepared by immunoSEQ multiplex PCR; TCRdb keeps only in-frame clonotypes and omits some of them. The sample gives tens of thousands of clones, roughly 90% of which show up once; 5.7% is in the top ten. The sequenced sample was blood. All receptors come from a woman between 50 and 59 years old in good health.

The chain employs TRBV9 and TRBJ1-3; 7 bases are shared with TRBD1. From germline, CDR1 is SGDLS and CDR2 YYNGEE. This CDR3 is built from 16 residues. V shed 3 bases, J shed 0 bases, and the junction held 6 bases outside the gene matches. In DNA form, the CDR3 reads TGTGCCAGCAGCGCAGGGACAGAAGACTCTGGAAACACCATATATTTT. It is translated as CASSAGTEDSGNTIYF.

The genes are TRBV13 and TRBJ1-2, with 10 nucleotides matching TRBD1. The junction had 8 bases not matched to a gene; V was cut back by 5 bases and J by 8 bases. Germline-derived CDR1 and CDR2 are PRHDT and FYEKMQ (reference sequence). The CDR3 runs 14 residues. This chain's CDR3 is CASSLGDRGGGYTF. The CDR3 nucleotides are TGTGCCAGCAGCCTGGGGGACAGGGGAGGAGGCTACACCTTC. The whole variable domain, remainder taken from reference TRBV13 and TRBJ1-2, is AAGVIQSPRHLIKEKRETATLKCYPIPRHDTVYWYQQGPGQDPQFLISFYEKMQSDKGSIPDRFSAQQFSDYHSELNMSSLELGDSALYFCASSLGDRGGGYTFGSGTRLTVV.

This clone appeared a single time. The chain is built from TRBV2 and TRBJ1-3; 9 nucleotides match TRBD1. Looked up from germline, CDR1 is SNHLY and CDR2 is FYNNEI. The CDR3 runs to 13 residues. Trimming took 6 bases from V and 5 from J; bases not matched to a gene: 2. This CDR3 is CASRGQGRNTIYF. The DNA for the CDR3 is TGTGCCAGCAGGGGACAGGGCCGAAACACCATATATTTT.

The V and J genes are TRBV7-8 and TRBJ2-7, with 7 positions matching TRBD1. This CDR3 spans 13 amino acids. Per germline, CDR1 SGHVS and CDR2 FQNEAQ. V dropped 3 bases and J dropped 5; count of bases not matched to a gene: 4. CDR3 DNA sequence: TGTGCCAGCAGCTTGGACAGGTCGAACGAGCAGTACTTC. Translating it yields CASSLDRSNEQYF.

The genes are TRBV19 and TRBJ1-4; tentatively, D is TRBD1 (5 bases). Between the trimmed V and J ends, which lost 0 bases and 6 bases, there was a span of 14 bases. Looked up from germline, CDR1 is LNHDA and CDR2 is SQIVND (reference sequence). The CDR3 is made up of 16 amino acids. CDR3 nucleotide sequence: TGTGCCAGTAGTATAGATCTGTGGGGGAGTGATGAAAAACTGTTTTTT. Its translation is CASSIDLWGSDEKLFF. Full variable domain (remainder filled in from reference TRBV19 and TRBJ1-4): DGGITQSPKYLFRKEGQNVTLSCEQNLNHDAMYWYRQDPGQGLRLIYYSQIVNDFQKGDIAEGYSVSREKKESFPLTVTSAQKNPTAFYLCASSIDLWGSDEKLFFGSGTQLSVL.

The chain is built from TRBV2 and TRBJ1-2; maybe TRBD1 (6 bases). Germline CDR1 is SNHLY and CDR2 is FYNNEI. Trimming took 5 bases from V and 7 from J, leaving 11 bases between them. This CDR3 has 12 amino acids. CDR3 sequence (DNA): TGTGCCAGCAGTAGGACAGCCCCTGGCTACACCTTC. Residues: CASSRTAPGYTF.

The chain recombines TRBV5-6 with TRBJ1-1; D is unclear. V lost 2 bases to trimming and J lost 3 bases, with 17 bases between them. The CDR3 has 16 residues. CDR1 and CDR2 (germline): SGHDT, YYEEEE. The CDR3 is CASSLNFGSGDTEAFF. In nucleotides, the CDR3 is TGTGCCAGCAGCTTAAATTTTGGGTCCGGAGACACTGAAGCTTTCTTT.

The chain employs TRBV12-3 or TRBV12-4 and TRBJ2-2, with TRBD1 matching over 7 bases. This CDR3 is built from 13 residues. J lost 6 bases, V lost 5 bases, and 3 bases had no gene match. The CDR3 loop is CASSLTGPGELFF. The CDR3 DNA sequence: TGTGCCAGCAGTCTGACAGGGCCCGGGGAGCTGTTTTTT.

CDR3 residues: CASEEGSGNTIYF. For the CDR3, the DNA is TGTGCCAGCGAGGAAGGGTCTGGAAACACCATATATTTT. V usage is TRBV6-6 and J usage is TRBJ1-3; D is uncertain. The CDR3 has 13 residues. Trimming stripped 8 bases from V and 1 base from J, with 9 bases between. Per germline, CDR1 MNHNY and CDR2 SVGAGI (reference sequence).

The table lists this clone with a count of one. The chain links TRBV13 to TRBJ2-1; TRBD2 matches 14 bases. Germline trimming cut 5 bases from V and 10 bases from J; bases unmatched to any gene: 7. This CDR3 is 15 amino acids long. CDR1 and CDR2 (germline): PRHDT, FYEKMQ (reference sequence). The CDR3 here is CASSPRLAGGLEQFF. In nucleotides, the CDR3 is TGTGCCAGCAGCCCTCGACTAGCGGGGGGGCTAGAGCAGTTCTTC.

The rearrangement links TRBV2 to TRBJ1-2; 9 positions match TRBD1. The V gene end was trimmed by 4 bases and the J gene end by 1 base; junction bases not matched to a gene: 4. The CDR3 contains 15 residues. Germline V gene sequence: CDR1 SNHLY, CDR2 FYNNEI. CDR3 loop: CASSVDRGFNYGYTF. CDR3 DNA sequence: TGTGCCAGCAGTGTCGACAGGGGGTTTAACTATGGCTACACCTTC.

J is TRBJ1-5 and V is TRBV2; 12 bases match TRBD1. In germline, CDR1 is SNHLY, CDR2 FYNNEI. The V gene end was trimmed by 6 bases and the J gene end by 12 bases; junction bases not matched to a gene: 6. The CDR3 contains 13 residues. The DNA of the CDR3 is TGTGCCAGCAGGGGACAGGGGGCGTGGGGCCAGCATTTT. This encodes CASRGQGAWGQHF.

This clone is labeled as medium-sized (0.01 to 0.1%). V gene TRBV2 combines with J gene TRBJ2-1, with 9 nucleotides matching TRBD2. The CDR3 sequence is 15 residues long. The V and J ends lost 7 bases and 1 base, in that order; junction bases with no gene match: 5. The germline gives CDR1 SNHLY, CDR2 FYNNEI. Here the CDR3 reads CASTLTSGSYNEQFF. The CDR3 bases are TGTGCCAGCACCTTGACTAGCGGTTCCTACAATGAGCAGTTCTTC.

The V call is TRBV27, the J call TRBJ2-7; D gene unclear. Germline assignment: CDR1 MNHEY and CDR2 SMNVEV (reference sequence). The CDR3 sequence is 13 residues long. V lost 10 bases and J lost 3, with 16 bases in between. The CDR3 nucleotides read TGTGCCACCTCAATAGGACCGGACTACGAGCAGTACTTC. This gives the protein CATSIGPDYEQYF.

This chain joins TRBV30 and TRBJ2-7; a possible D gene is TRBD2 (6 bases). The CDR3 has 13 residues. V lost 2 bases to trimming and J lost 5 bases, with 13 bases between them. Germline CDR1 is GTSNPN and CDR2 is SVGIG (reference sequence). DNA for the CDR3: TGTGCCTGGAGTATTGGCGGGGCCAACGAGCAGTACTTC. Its protein is CAWSIGGANEQYF.

This clone came up a few times. The chain uses TRBV7-8 and TRBJ2-1; D not resolved. The V end lost 5 bases, the J end lost 10 bases, and 12 bases lay between the germline ends. The CDR3 spans 12 residues. Germline V gives CDR1 SGHVS, CDR2 FQNEAQ. The CDR3: CASSTHGTEQFF. The CDR3 DNA reads as TGTGCCAGCAGCACCCACGGAACCGAGCAGTTCTTC.

The chain couples TRBV5-1 to TRBJ1-1, with 11 bases aligning to TRBD1. CDR3 size: 14 residues. CDR1 is SGHRS, CDR2 YFSETQ, per germline. The ends lost 5 bases at V and 2 bases at J; junction bases unmatched: 2. The CDR3 here is CASSRTGGNTEAFF. The CDR3 DNA reads as TGCGCCAGCAGTCGGACAGGGGGCAACACTGAAGCTTTCTTT.

The chain links TRBV6-6 to TRBJ1-1; TRBD1 matches 8 bases. Germline V gene lookup returns CDR1 MNHNY and CDR2 SVGAGI (reference sequence). V was clipped by 8 bases and J by 3 bases; unmatched bases: 8. CDR3 length equals 14 residues. As DNA, the CDR3 is TGTGCCAGCTTGGCGACAGGGGCGGACACTGAAGCTTTCTTT. This gives the protein CASLATGADTEAFF.

This clone showed up just once. This chain links TRBV25-1 with TRBJ2-1; 10 nucleotides line up with TRBD2. CDR3 length: 15 residues. CDR1 and CDR2 from the germline V gene are MGHDK and SYGVNS. The ends lost 5 bases at V and 5 bases at J; junction bases unmatched: 6. The CDR3 DNA reads TGTGCCAGCAGTCTTAGCGGGGGGAAACACAATGAGCAGTTCTTC. Protein product: CASSLSGGKHNEQFF.

The chain combines TRBV6-5 with TRBJ2-1; D ambiguous. Germline values: CDR1 MNHEY, CDR2 SVGAGI. The CDR3 is made up of 11 amino acids. Trimming left V 5 bases short and J 6 bases short, with 5 bases between. CDR3 protein: CASSSLNEQFF. The CDR3 bases are TGTGCCAGCAGTAGTCTCAATGAGCAGTTCTTC.